What follows is one TCR beta chain and its context. Its antigen has not been determined. No clone much larger than this one lies a single base away; base qualities are absent. From its cysteine to its phenylalanine, the CDR3 spans 15 amino acids. CDR3 DNA is the only sequence kept; it has 45 bases, read in frame from the first base. CDR1 and CDR2 were assigned from the germline V gene as SGHVS and FQNEAQ. V is clipped by 2 bases and J by 0 bases, and the sequence between their germline boundaries is 9 bases long. The sample is drawn from a study of cytomegalovirus exposure and HLA in healthy donors (dated by TCRdb to 2016 to 2017). Regarding the research as a whole: According to a later analysis, the 120 or so validation repertoires were produced on the same platform as the 680 or so repertoires of the first cohort. The study was designed to test whether signatures of past pathogen exposure could be identified by cataloging public T cell receptors. Along with the approximately 670-subject first cohort, a separate validation cohort of over a hundred different subjects was used. The study combined high-throughput TCR immunosequencing, statistical association of individual TCRs with disease status, and machine learning to predict cytomegalovirus infection status. The research as a whole found: Across donors, most TCR sequences were observed very rarely, whereas some public TCRs were present in many individuals. A later analysis found that TCRs clustered in the first cohort also tended to co-occur in the approximately 120 validation repertoires, with approximately 95% of cluster scores above 0. Three of the identified cytomegalovirus-associated TCR beta chains were confirmed in vitro to be specific for cytomegalovirus antigens. The classifier was reported to diagnose cytomegalovirus status with high specificity and sensitivity in both the original and validation cohorts. All 120 or so repertoires were used to score co-occurrence in the validation cohort in a later analysis, because that analysis had no HLA typing for the cohort. The authors suggested that the approach could potentially be generalized to other disease states and immunological phenotypes. The study listed 150 to 200 TCR beta chains as associated with cytomegalovirus.

The library was made by the immunoSEQ multiplex PCR assay. The original pipeline was this. To diagnose cytomegalovirus status from the catalog of TCR beta chain sequences, a statistical classification framework was built. TCRdb mirrors the immuneACCESS table, restricted to in-frame sequences. Some clones are absent from its copies; in checked studies, under half trace to an unresolved V gene, and the reason for the others is unknown. V, J and clone size derive from that table, while D and trimming were established from the DNA sequence. For this sample there are approximately 200,000 clones; 70% to 90% appear just once. The ten largest clonotypes hold roughly 2.8% of the sample. The donors were included in the validation cohort of some 120 subjects, a group kept apart from the approximately 700-subject first cohort.

The chain couples TRBV7-8 to TRBJ2-3; TRBD2 might be the D gene, on 6 matching bases. The sequenced material came from PBMCs. This TCR was recovered from a woman aged 18-29 years in good health and CMV-seronegative. The CDR3: CASSLLGTSTDTQYF. The nucleotide sequence is given as TGTGCCAGCAGCTTATTAGGGACTAGCACAGATACGCAGTATTTT.